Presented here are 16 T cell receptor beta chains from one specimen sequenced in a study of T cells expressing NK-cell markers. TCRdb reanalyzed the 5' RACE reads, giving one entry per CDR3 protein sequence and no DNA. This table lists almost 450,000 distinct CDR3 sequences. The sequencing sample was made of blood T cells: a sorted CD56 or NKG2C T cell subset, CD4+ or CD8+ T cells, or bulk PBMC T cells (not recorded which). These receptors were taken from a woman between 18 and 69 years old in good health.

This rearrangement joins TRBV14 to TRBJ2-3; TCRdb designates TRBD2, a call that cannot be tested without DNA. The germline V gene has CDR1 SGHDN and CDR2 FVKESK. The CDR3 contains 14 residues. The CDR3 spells CASSQDGLVNTQYF.

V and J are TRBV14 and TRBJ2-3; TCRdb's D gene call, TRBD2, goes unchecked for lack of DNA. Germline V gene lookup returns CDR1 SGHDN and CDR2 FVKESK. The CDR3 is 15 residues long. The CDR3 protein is CASSQWRGNTDTQYF.

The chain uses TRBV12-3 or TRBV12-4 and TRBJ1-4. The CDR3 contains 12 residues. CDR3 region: CASSLANEKLFF.

CDR3: CASSFPGPRTEAFF. This rearrangement joins TRBV25-1 to TRBJ1-1; no DNA is available, so the TRBD1 call from TCRdb remains unchecked. Germline CDR1 and CDR2: MGHDK and SYGVNS. CDR3 length: 14 amino acids.

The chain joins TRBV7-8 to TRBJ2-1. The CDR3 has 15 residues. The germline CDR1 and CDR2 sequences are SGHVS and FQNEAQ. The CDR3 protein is CASSLETVSDNEQFF. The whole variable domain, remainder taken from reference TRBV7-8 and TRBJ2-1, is GAGVSQSPRYKVAKRGQDVALRCDPISGHVSLFWYQQALGQGPEFLTYFQNEAQLDKSGLPSDRFFAERPEGSVSTLKIQRTQQEDSAVYLCASSLETVSDNEQFFGPGTRLTVL.

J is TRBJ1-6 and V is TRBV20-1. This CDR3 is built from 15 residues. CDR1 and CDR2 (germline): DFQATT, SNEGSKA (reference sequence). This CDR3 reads CSARAQESYNSPLHF.

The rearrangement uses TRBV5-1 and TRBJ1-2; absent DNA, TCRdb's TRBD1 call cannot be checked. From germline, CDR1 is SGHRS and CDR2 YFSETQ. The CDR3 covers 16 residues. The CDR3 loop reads CASSPDPDRVGYGYTF.

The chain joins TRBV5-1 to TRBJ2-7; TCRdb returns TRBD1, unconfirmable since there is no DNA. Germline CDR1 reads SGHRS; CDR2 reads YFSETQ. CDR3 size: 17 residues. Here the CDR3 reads CASSLAGLPGGVYEQYF.

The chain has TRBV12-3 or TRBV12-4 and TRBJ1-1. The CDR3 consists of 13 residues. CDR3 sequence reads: CASSLFGRTEAFF.

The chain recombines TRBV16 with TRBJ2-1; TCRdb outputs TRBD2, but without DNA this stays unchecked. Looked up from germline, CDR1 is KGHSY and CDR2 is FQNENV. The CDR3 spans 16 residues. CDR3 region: CASSQLPAGSSNEQFF. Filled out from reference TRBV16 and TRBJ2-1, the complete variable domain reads GEEVAQTPKHLVRGEGQKAKLYCAPIKGHSYVFWYQQVLKNEFKFLISFQNENVFDETGMPKERFSAKCLPNSPCSLEIQATKLEDSAVYFCASSQLPAGSSNEQFFGPGTRLTVL.

Here the CDR3 reads CASSSTGTSNVMAFF. This sequence joins TRBV28 and TRBJ1-1; as DNA is missing, the TRBD1 call by TCRdb cannot be tested. Germline lookup yields CDR1 MDHEN and CDR2 SYDVKM. This CDR3 is built from 15 residues.

This CDR3 is CASSSLAGTGSNEQFF. J is TRBJ2-1 and V is TRBV28; absent DNA, TCRdb's TRBD1 call cannot be checked. The CDR3 has 16 amino acids. Germline CDR1 MDHEN, CDR2 SYDVKM.

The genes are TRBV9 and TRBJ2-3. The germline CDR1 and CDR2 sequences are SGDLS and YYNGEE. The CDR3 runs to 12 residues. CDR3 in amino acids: CASSVETDTQYF.

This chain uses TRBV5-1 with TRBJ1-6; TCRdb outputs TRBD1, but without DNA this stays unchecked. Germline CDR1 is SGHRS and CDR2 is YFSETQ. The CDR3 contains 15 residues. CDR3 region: CASGQGDRNNSPLHF.

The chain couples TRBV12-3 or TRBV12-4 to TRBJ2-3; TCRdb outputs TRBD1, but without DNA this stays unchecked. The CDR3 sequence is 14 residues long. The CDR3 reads CASSFWGYTDTQYF.

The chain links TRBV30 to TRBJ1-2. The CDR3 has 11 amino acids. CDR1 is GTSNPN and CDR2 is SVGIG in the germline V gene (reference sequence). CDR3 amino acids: CAWSAAYGYTF.